This entry lists 28 T cell receptor beta chains sequenced from one sample in a study of cytomegalovirus exposure and HLA in healthy donors. The repertoire was sequenced with immunoSEQ multiplex PCR; TCRdb's copy has only in-frame clones and lacks some. The sample has 95,000 to 150,000 clones, roughly 89% seen once; the top ten hold more than 1.5%. Sequencing was performed on PBMCs. The receptors originated from a woman under 30 in good health and CMV-seronegative.

V is TRBV10-2 and J is TRBJ1-5; TRBD1 might be the D (6 bases). CDR3 length: 13 amino acids. Deletions cut 6 bases from V and 7 bases from J, with 13 bases between. CDR1 is WSHSY, CDR2 SAAADI, per germline. CDR3 in amino acids: CASRLTGNQPQHF. Written as DNA, the CDR3 is TGCGCCAGCAGATTGACAGGAAACCAGCCCCAGCATTTT.

V usage is TRBV6-1 and J usage is TRBJ1-1; D may be TRBD1 (5 bases). Trimming cost V 4 bases and J 6 bases, with 18 bases left between them. The germline gives CDR1 MNHNS, CDR2 SASEGT. The CDR3 has 15 amino acids. The CDR3 sequence is CASSASFDGGAEAFF. DNA for the CDR3: TGTGCCAGCAGTGCTTCTTTCGACGGGGGGGCTGAAGCTTTCTTT.

The chain carries TRBV27 and TRBJ2-1, with a possible D match to TRBD2 (6 bases). Germline CDR1 and CDR2: MNHEY and SMNVEV (reference sequence). Trimming took 3 bases from V and 16 from J, leaving 13 bases between them. The CDR3 sequence is 11 residues long. CDR3 sequence reads: CASSFGAGKFF. The CDR3 nucleotides are TGTGCCAGCAGTTTTGGTGCGGGAAAATTCTTC.

V gene TRBV9 combines with J gene TRBJ1-1; 7 bases are shared with TRBD1. Losses at the gene ends were 1 base for V and 7 bases for J; bases not matched to a gene: 7. Germline CDR1 and CDR2: SGDLS and YYNGEE. This CDR3 is 14 amino acids long. CDR3 sequence: CASSVIGRGDEAFF. CDR3 in DNA: TGTGCCAGCAGCGTAATAGGCAGGGGGGATGAAGCTTTCTTT.

The chain is built from TRBV7-9 and TRBJ2-7; weak D call: TRBD1 (7 bases). CDR3 size: 15 residues. Germline CDR1 is SEHNR and CDR2 is FQNEAQ (reference sequence). Trimming cost V 6 bases and J 0 bases, with 15 bases left between them. In DNA, the CDR3 is TGTGCCAGCAGTCGCGGAGGGGGCAGCTCCTACGAGCAGTACTTC. Amino acid sequence: CASSRGGGSSYEQYF.

This clone has a handful of counts. This chain uses TRBV11-3 with TRBJ2-7, with 8 bases matching TRBD1. The J segment lost 2 bases and the V segment lost 0 bases, leaving 12 bases of the junction unmatched. Germline assignment: CDR1 SGHNT and CDR2 YENEEA. The CDR3 is made up of 18 amino acids. The chain's CDR3 is CASSLERGGGTGTYEQYF. CDR3 DNA sequence: TGTGCCAGCAGCTTAGAGAGGGGTGGAGGGACAGGAACCTACGAGCAGTACTTC.

The gene calls are TRBV6-1 and TRBJ2-3; 8 nucleotides agree with TRBD2. Germline CDR1 and CDR2: MNHNS and SASEGT. V lost 3 bases, J lost 2 bases, and 1 base stayed unmatched. The CDR3 is 14 amino acids. CDR3 in amino acids: CASSDGGVTDTQYF. CDR3 nucleotide sequence: TGTGCCAGCAGTGACGGGGGGGTCACAGATACGCAGTATTTT.

The chain links TRBV2 to TRBJ2-3; no reliable D call. Trimming stripped 4 bases from V and 0 bases from J, with 8 bases between. Germline V CDR1 and CDR2: SNHLY, FYNNEI. CDR3 size: 14 residues. CDR3 residues: CASSGYSSTDTQYF. In DNA form, the CDR3 reads TGTGCCAGCAGTGGTTACTCCAGCACAGATACGCAGTATTTT.

The chain recombines TRBV5-1 with TRBJ2-5; 7 nucleotides line up with TRBD2. The V gene's germline CDR1 is SGHRS and CDR2 YFSETQ. The length of the CDR3 is 17 residues. Germline trimming cut 4 bases from V and 5 bases from J; bases unmatched to any gene: 17. The CDR3 loop reads CASSPGDYPSGRETQYF. The CDR3 nucleotides are TGCGCCAGCAGCCCCGGGGACTACCCCAGCGGGCGCGAGACCCAGTACTTC. The full variable domain, rest sourced from reference TRBV5-1 and TRBJ2-5, is KAGVTQTPRYLIKTRGQQVTLSCSPISGHRSVSWYQQTPGQGLQFLFEYFSETQRNKGNFPGRFSGRQFSNSRSEMNVSTLELGDSALYLCASSPGDYPSGRETQYFGPGTRLLVL.

The chain joins TRBV13 to TRBJ2-7, with 11 bases lining up with TRBD2. This CDR3 is built from 15 residues. The J segment lost 4 bases and the V segment lost 0 bases, leaving 2 bases of the junction unmatched. Germline V lookup: CDR1 PRHDT, CDR2 FYEKMQ (reference sequence). CDR3 amino acids: CASSLGLAGEYEQYF. For the CDR3, the DNA is TGTGCCAGCAGCTTAGGACTAGCGGGAGAGTACGAGCAGTACTTC. Full variable domain (remainder filled in from reference TRBV13 and TRBJ2-7): AAGVIQSPRHLIKEKRETATLKCYPIPRHDTVYWYQQGPGQDPQFLISFYEKMQSDKGSIPDRFSAQQFSDYHSELNMSSLELGDSALYFCASSLGLAGEYEQYFGPGTRLTVT.

The table lists this clone with a few counts. The same CDR3 arises from other DNA sequences in this sample as well. The DNA of the CDR3 is TGTGCCAGTAGTATAAGGGGCGGCTACGAGCAGTACTTC. Encoded protein: CASSIRGGYEQYF. The rearrangement joins TRBV19 to TRBJ2-7; tentative D call: TRBD1 (5 bases). The CDR3 consists of 13 residues. CDR1 and CDR2 from the germline V gene are LNHDA and SQIVND (reference sequence). V lost 2 bases and J 3 bases, leaving 8 bases between the germline ends.

This sequence joins TRBV7-2 and TRBJ2-1; 7 positions agree with TRBD2. The germline CDR1 and CDR2 sequences are SGHTA and FQGNSA. Losses at the gene ends were 1 base for V and 10 bases for J; bases not matched to a gene: 10. The CDR3 length is 15 residues. CDR3 DNA: TGTGCCAGCAGCTTAGTGGCGGGAGTGTCGGGGGAGCAGTTCTTC. The encoded protein is CASSLVAGVSGEQFF.

This rearrangement joins TRBV4-1 to TRBJ2-3; 9 bases match TRBD1. Looked up from germline, CDR1 is MGHRA and CDR2 is YSYEKL. The trim removed 1 base at V and 5 bases at J, leaving 4 bases unmatched. The CDR3 runs 15 residues. The CDR3 region has the DNA TGCGCCAGCAGCCAAGTTTACAGGGGGCAAGATACGCAGTATTTT. Encoded protein: CASSQVYRGQDTQYF.

The genes are TRBV6-5 and TRBJ2-7; 8 nucleotides align to TRBD1. CDR1 and CDR2 from the germline V gene are MNHEY and SVGAGI. The length of the CDR3 is 15 residues. Trimming removed 0 bases from V and 3 bases from J; junction bases left unmatched: 4. CDR3 nucleotide sequence: TGTGCCAGCAGTTACTCGGGACAGGCCGACTACGAGCAGTACTTC. Its protein is CASSYSGQADYEQYF.

The rearrangement joins TRBV5-1 to TRBJ2-1; the match to TRBD1 covers 8 bases. This CDR3 contains 15 residues. Germline assignment: CDR1 SGHRS and CDR2 YFSETQ. The V gene end was trimmed by 4 bases and the J gene end by 7 bases; junction bases not matched to a gene: 10. The CDR3 here is CASSPDRGNTNEQFF. CDR3 coding DNA: TGCGCCAGCAGCCCAGACAGGGGCAATACAAATGAGCAGTTCTTC.

The V call is TRBV4-1, the J call TRBJ1-5; tentative D call: TRBD1 (6 bases). The ends were cut back, 3 bases at V and 5 bases at J, with 11 bases in the middle. CDR1 and CDR2 (germline): MGHRA, YSYEKL. The CDR3 runs 14 residues. CDR3 in DNA: TGCGCCAGCAGCCACCCGGGGGGCCATCAGCCCCAGCATTTT. Its protein product is CASSHPGGHQPQHF.

On this clone: A read error is likely here: a far larger clone is one base away. The CDR3 loop is CASSGQGNTGELFF. For the CDR3, the DNA is TGTGCCAGCAGTGGACAGGGGAACACCGGGGAGCTGTTTTTT. V is TRBV11-1 and J is TRBJ2-2; 8 positions match TRBD1. The CDR3 has 14 residues. Looked up from germline, CDR1 is SGHAT and CDR2 is FQDESV (reference sequence). After removal of 6 bases from V and 1 base from J, the junction contained 1 base not matched to a gene. Complete variable domain (other parts from reference TRBV11-1 and TRBJ2-2): EAEVAQSPRYKITEKSQAVAFWCDPISGHATLYWYRQILGQGPELLVQFQDESVVDDSQLPKDRFSAERLKGVDSTLKIQPAELGDSAMYLCASSGQGNTGELFFGEGSRLTVL.

As DNA, the CDR3 is TGCGCCAGCAGCCCCCCTCCTAGCGGGGGCACAGATACGCAGTATTTT. Translated, it gives CASSPPPSGGTDTQYF. The V call is TRBV5-1, the J call TRBJ2-3, with TRBD2 matching 9 bases. Looked up from germline, CDR1 is SGHRS and CDR2 is YFSETQ. The CDR3 runs 16 residues. The V gene end was trimmed by 4 bases and the J gene end by 1 base; junction bases not matched to a gene: 7.

CDR3 sequence (DNA): TGTGCCAGCAGTGCCACAGGGGGCTCGATCAATCAGCCCCAGCATTTT. Protein product: CASSATGGSINQPQHF. The chain has TRBV27 and TRBJ1-5; 9 nucleotides agree with TRBD1. CDR1 is MNHEY and CDR2 is SMNVEV in the germline V gene (reference sequence). This CDR3 contains 16 residues. Germline trimming cut 5 bases from V and 3 bases from J; bases unmatched to any gene: 8.

This chain links TRBV5-6 with TRBJ2-7, with 10 bases lining up with TRBD1. The CDR3 loop spans 14 amino acids. V trimming: 4 bases; J trimming: 7 bases; junction bases outside the gene matches: 8. The germline V gene has CDR1 SGHDT and CDR2 YYEEEE. The CDR3 DNA reads as TGTGCCAGCAGCCCGGGACAGGGGATAAGAGAGCAGTACTTC. Protein sequence: CASSPGQGIREQYF.

The chain links TRBV6-5 to TRBJ1-1; D is unclear. The V gene's germline CDR1 is MNHEY and CDR2 SVGAGI. The V gene lost 7 bases and the J gene lost 4 bases, with 19 bases spanning the gap. The CDR3 has 15 amino acids. In DNA form, the CDR3 reads TGTGCCAGCACCGAACTCCTCCCGGGAAGCACTGAAGCTTTCTTT. Amino acid sequence: CASTELLPGSTEAFF.

J is TRBJ2-3 and V is TRBV2; 9 bases are shared with TRBD1. The trim removed 5 bases at V and 2 bases at J, leaving 5 bases unmatched. Per germline, CDR1 SNHLY and CDR2 FYNNEI. The CDR3 totals 15 residues. This chain's CDR3 is CASSRDRVDTDTQYF. Here the CDR3 DNA reads TGTGCCAGCAGTCGGGACAGGGTTGACACAGATACGCAGTATTTT.

The rearrangement links TRBV29-1 to TRBJ1-2; a weak D match, TRBD1 (5 bases). The CDR3 covers 14 residues. Germline V lookup: CDR1 SQVTM, CDR2 ANQGSEA. The V gene lost 1 base and the J gene lost 4 bases, with 13 bases spanning the gap. The CDR3 DNA sequence: TGCAGCGTTGAAGGGCAGGGTAAGGGCTATGGCTACACCTTC. As protein: CSVEGQGKGYGYTF. The full variable domain, completed using reference TRBV29-1 and TRBJ1-2, is SAVISQKPSRDICQRGTSLTIQCQVDSQVTMMFWYRQQPGQSLTLIATANQGSEATYESGFVIDKFPISRPNLTFSTLTVSNMSPEDSSIYLCSVEGQGKGYGYTFGSGTRLTVV.

The rearrangement joins TRBV4-1 to TRBJ2-7; 7 bases align to TRBD1. Germline assignment: CDR1 MGHRA and CDR2 YSYEKL. CDR3 length: 15 residues. Unmatched junction bases numbered 11, after V lost 6 bases and J lost 3 bases. This chain's CDR3 is CASSQPGTADYEQYF. The CDR3 DNA reads TGCGCCAGCAGTCAGCCCGGGACAGCAGACTACGAGCAGTACTTC.

This sequence joins TRBV5-1 and TRBJ2-1, with TRBD2 matching over 7 bases. The CDR3 consists of 13 residues. The germline gives CDR1 SGHRS, CDR2 YFSETQ. V lost 2 bases, J lost 6 bases, and 2 bases stayed unmatched. The CDR3 sequence is CASSFTGGNEQFF. The CDR3, as DNA: TGCGCCAGCAGCTTCACGGGGGGCAATGAGCAGTTCTTC.

A single count supports this clone. V gene TRBV21-1 combines with J gene TRBJ1-1. TRBV21-1 is labeled a pseudogene. The CDR3 is 16 residues long. CDR3 loop: CASSSREGRANTEAFF. The CDR3 nucleotides read TGTGCCAGCAGCTCCCGGGAGGGAAGGGCAAACACTGAAGCTTTCTTT.

The chain carries TRBV27 and TRBJ2-2, with D tentatively TRBD2 (5 bases). The CDR3 extends over 15 amino acids. Trimming shortened V by 1 base and J by 5 bases, and 11 bases separated the two germline ends. Germline V gene lookup returns CDR1 MNHEY and CDR2 SMNVEV (reference sequence). The CDR3 region has the DNA TGTGCCAGCAGTTTATTAAGCGGAATGACCGGGGAGCTGTTTTTT. This gives the protein CASSLLSGMTGELFF.

The chain uses TRBV27 and TRBJ2-4; 7 positions match TRBD1. The V and J ends lost 5 bases and 1 base, in that order; junction bases with no gene match: 2. Germline CDR1 MNHEY, CDR2 SMNVEV (reference sequence). The CDR3 runs 14 residues. The chain's CDR3 is CASSLQGAKNIQYF. Written as DNA, the CDR3 is TGTGCCAGCAGTCTACAGGGGGCCAAAAACATTCAGTACTTC.